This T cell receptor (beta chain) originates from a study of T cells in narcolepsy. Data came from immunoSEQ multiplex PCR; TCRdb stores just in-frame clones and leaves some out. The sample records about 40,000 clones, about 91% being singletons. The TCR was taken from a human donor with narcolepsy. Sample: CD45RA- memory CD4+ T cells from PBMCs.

The CDR3 DNA is TGCGCCAGCAGCCTAGGACTAGCTGGGTATACCGGGGAGCTGTTTTTT. Translating it yields CASSLGLAGYTGELFF. The V gene is TRBV5-1, the J gene TRBJ2-2; TRBD2 aligns across 8 bases. The CDR3 runs 16 residues. J lost 5 bases, V lost 4 bases, and 10 bases had no gene match. The germline V gene encodes CDR1 SGHRS and CDR2 YFSETQ.